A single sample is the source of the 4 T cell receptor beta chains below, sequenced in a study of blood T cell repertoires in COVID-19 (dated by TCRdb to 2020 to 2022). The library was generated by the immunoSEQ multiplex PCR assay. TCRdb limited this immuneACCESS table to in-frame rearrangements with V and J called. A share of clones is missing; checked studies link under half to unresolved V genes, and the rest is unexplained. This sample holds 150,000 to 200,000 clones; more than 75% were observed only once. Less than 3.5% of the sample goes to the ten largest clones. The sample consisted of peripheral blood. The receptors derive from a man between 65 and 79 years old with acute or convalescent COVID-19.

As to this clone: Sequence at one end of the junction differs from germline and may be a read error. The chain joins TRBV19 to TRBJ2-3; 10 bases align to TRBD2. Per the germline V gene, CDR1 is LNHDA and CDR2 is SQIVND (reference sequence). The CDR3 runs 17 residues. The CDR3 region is CASSRAGGPRGTDTQYF. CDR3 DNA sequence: TGTGCCAGTAGCCGAGCGGGAGGGCCGAGAGGCACCGATACGCAGTATTTT. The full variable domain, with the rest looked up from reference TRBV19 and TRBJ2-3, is DGGITQSPKYLFRKEGQNVTLSCEQNLNHDAMYWYRQDPGQGLRLIYYSQIVNDFQKGDIAEGYSVSREKKESFPLTVTSAQKNPTAFYLCASSRAGGPRGTDTQYFGPGTRLTVL.

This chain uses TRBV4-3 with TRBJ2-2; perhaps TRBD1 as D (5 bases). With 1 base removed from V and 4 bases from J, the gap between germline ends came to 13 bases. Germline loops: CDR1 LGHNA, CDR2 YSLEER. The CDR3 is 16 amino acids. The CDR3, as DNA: TGCGCCAGCAGCCAAGGGACACTTGAACTCACCGGGGAGCTGTTTTTT. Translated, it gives CASSQGTLELTGELFF.

CDR3 coding DNA: TGTGCCAGTAGTTCCCGGGGGAGTTTGAAAGGCTACACCTTC. Amino acid sequence: CASSSRGSLKGYTF. The chain recombines TRBV19 with TRBJ1-2; a weak D match, TRBD1 (5 bases). The CDR3 length is 14 residues. The ends were cut back, 5 bases at V and 8 bases at J, with 18 bases in the middle. In germline, CDR1 is LNHDA, CDR2 SQIVND (reference sequence).

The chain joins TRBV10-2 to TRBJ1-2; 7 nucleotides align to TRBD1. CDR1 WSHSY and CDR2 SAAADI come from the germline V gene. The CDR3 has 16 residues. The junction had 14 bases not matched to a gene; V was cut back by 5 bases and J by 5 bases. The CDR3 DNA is TGCGCCAGCAGTTCTTCCTCCGGGACAGACCATTATGGCTACACCTTC. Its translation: CASSSSSGTDHYGYTF.